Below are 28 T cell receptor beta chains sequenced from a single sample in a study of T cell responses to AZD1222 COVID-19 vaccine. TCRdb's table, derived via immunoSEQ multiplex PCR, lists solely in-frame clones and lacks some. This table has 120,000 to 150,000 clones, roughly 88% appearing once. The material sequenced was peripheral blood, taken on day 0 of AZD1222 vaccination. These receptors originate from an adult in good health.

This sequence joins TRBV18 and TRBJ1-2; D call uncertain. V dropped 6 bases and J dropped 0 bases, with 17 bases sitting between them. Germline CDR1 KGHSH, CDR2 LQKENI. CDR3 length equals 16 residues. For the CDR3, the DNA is TGTGCCAGCTCCCTCCGAAGAGGGTTGGCTAACTATGGCTACACCTTC. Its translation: CASSLRRGLANYGYTF.

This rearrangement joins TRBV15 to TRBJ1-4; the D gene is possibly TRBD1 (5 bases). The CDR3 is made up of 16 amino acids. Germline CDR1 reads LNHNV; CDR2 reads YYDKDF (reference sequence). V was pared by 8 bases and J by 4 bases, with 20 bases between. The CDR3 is CATQGPSTEINEKLFF. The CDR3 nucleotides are TGTGCCACCCAAGGACCTTCGACAGAGATTAATGAAAAACTGTTTTTT.

CDR3 sequence: CASSLYPGLRHGQPQHF. The CDR3, as DNA: TGTGCCAGCAGCTTGTATCCAGGGTTGAGACATGGTCAGCCCCAGCATTTT. The chain is built from TRBV5-6 and TRBJ1-5; a weak D match, TRBD1 (5 bases). The CDR3 is 17 residues long. Germline V gene lookup returns CDR1 SGHDT and CDR2 YYEEEE. Trimming cost V 1 base and J 6 bases, with 20 bases left between them.

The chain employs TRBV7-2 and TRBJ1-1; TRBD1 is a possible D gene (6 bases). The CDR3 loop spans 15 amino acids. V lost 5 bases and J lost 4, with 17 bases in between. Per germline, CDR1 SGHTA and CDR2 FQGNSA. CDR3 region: CASSLQGSVGTEAFF. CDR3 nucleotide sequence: TGTGCCAGCAGCCTACAGGGTAGTGTGGGCACTGAAGCTTTCTTT.

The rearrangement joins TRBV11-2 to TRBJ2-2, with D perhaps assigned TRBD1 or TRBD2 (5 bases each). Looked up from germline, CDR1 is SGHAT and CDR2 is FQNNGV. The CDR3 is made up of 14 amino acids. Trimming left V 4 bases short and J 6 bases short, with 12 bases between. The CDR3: CASSWDPGAGELFF. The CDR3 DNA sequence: TGTGCCAGCAGCTGGGACCCCGGGGCCGGGGAGCTGTTTTTT.

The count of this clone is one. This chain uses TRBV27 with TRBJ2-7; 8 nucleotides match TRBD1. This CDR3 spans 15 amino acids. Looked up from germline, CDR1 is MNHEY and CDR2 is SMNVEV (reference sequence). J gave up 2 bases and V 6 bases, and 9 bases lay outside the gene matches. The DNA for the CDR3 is TGTGCCAGCAGGACCCTGGGGACAGGCACCTACGAGCAGTACTTC. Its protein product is CASRTLGTGTYEQYF.

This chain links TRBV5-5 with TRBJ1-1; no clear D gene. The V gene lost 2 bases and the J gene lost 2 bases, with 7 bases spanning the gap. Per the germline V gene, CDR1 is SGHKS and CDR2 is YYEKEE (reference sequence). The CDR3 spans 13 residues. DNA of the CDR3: TGTGCCAGCAGCTTCGACACAAACACTGAAGCTTTCTTT. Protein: CASSFDTNTEAFF.

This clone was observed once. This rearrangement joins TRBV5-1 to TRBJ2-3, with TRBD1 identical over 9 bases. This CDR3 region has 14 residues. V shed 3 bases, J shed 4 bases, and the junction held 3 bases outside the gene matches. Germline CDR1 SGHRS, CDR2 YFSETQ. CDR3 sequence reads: CASSSGQGSDTQYF. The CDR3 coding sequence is TGCGCCAGCAGCTCCGGACAGGGGTCAGATACGCAGTATTTT.

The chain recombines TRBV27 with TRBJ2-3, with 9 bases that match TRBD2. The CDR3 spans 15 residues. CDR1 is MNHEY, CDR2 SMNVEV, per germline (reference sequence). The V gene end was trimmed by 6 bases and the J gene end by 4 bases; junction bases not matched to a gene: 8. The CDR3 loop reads CASRVAGVGADTQYF. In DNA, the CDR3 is TGTGCCAGCAGAGTAGCGGGAGTTGGCGCAGATACGCAGTATTTT.

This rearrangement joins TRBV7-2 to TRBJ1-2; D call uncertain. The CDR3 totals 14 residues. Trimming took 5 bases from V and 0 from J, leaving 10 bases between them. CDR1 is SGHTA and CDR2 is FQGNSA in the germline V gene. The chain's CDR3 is CASSRRASNYGYTF. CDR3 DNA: TGTGCCAGCAGCAGGAGGGCCTCTAACTATGGCTACACCTTC.

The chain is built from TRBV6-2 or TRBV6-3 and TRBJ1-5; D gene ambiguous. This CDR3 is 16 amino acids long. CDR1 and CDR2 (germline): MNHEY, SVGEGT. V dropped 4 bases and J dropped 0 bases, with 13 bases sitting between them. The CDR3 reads CASSSPGLPSNQPQHF. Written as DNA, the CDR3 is TGTGCCAGCAGTTCCCCGGGCTTACCTAGCAATCAGCCCCAGCATTTT.

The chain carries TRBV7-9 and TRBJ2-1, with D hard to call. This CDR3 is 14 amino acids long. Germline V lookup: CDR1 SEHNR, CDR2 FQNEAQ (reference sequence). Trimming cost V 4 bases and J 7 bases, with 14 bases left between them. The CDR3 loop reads CASSYEYGLNEQFF. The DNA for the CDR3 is TGTGCCAGCAGCTACGAATATGGGTTAAATGAGCAGTTCTTC.

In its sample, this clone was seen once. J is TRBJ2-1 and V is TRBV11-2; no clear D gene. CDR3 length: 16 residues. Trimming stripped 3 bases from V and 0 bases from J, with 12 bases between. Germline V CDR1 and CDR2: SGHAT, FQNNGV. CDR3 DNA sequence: TGTGCCAGCAGCTTGTTCCGGCTGAGCTCCTACAATGAGCAGTTCTTC. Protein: CASSLFRLSSYNEQFF.

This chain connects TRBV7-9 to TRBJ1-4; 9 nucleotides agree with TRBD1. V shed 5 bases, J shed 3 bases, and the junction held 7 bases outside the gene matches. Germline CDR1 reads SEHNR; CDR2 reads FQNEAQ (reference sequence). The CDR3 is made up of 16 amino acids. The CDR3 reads CASSRTGGASNEKLFF. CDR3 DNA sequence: TGTGCCAGCAGCCGCACAGGGGGCGCATCTAATGAAAAACTGTTTTTT.

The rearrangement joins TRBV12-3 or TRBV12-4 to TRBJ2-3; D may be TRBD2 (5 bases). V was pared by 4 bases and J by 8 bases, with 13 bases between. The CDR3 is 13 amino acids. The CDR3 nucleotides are TGTGCCAGCAGTTCCGACCCTGCGGGTACGCAGTATTTT. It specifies CASSSDPAGTQYF.

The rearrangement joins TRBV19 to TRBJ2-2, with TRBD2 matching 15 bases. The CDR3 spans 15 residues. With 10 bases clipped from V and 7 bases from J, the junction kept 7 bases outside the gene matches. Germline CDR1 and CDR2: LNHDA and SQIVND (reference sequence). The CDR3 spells CAIGKGLAGGGELFF. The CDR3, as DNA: TGTGCCATAGGGAAGGGACTAGCGGGAGGCGGGGAGCTGTTTTTT.

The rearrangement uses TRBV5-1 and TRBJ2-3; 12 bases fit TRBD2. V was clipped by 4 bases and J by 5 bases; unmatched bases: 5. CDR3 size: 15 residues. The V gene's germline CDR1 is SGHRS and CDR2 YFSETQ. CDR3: CASSAPGLAGDTQYF. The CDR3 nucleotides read TGCGCCAGCAGCGCACCGGGACTAGCGGGAGATACGCAGTATTTT.

DNA for the CDR3: TGTGCCAGCAGTCCCGGTGGGCGTGGGTACAATGAGCAGTTCTTC. The encoded protein is CASSPGGRGYNEQFF. This chain uses TRBV7-3 with TRBJ2-1; no clear D gene. Trimming removed 6 bases at V and 4 bases at J, with 16 bases between. Germline V CDR1 and CDR2: SGHTA, FQGTGA. The CDR3 is made up of 15 amino acids.

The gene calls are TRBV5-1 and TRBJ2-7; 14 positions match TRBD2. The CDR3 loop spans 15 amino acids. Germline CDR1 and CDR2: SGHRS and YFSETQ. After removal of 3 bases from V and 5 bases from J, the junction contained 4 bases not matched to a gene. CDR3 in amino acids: CASSSGLAGVNEQYF. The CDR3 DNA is TGCGCCAGCAGCTCGGGACTAGCGGGAGTGAACGAGCAGTACTTC.

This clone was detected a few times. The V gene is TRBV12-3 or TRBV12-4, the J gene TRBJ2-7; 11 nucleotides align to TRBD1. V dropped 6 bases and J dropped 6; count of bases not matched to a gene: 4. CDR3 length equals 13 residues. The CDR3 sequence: CASRGQGALEQYF. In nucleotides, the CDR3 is TGTGCCAGCAGAGGACAGGGGGCTCTCGAGCAGTACTTC.

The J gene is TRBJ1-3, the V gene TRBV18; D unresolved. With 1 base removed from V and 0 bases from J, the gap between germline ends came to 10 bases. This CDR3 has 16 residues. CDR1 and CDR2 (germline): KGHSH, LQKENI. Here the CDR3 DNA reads TGTGCCAGCTCACCACACCCTGTCAGCTCTGGAAACACCATATATTTT. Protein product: CASSPHPVSSGNTIYF.

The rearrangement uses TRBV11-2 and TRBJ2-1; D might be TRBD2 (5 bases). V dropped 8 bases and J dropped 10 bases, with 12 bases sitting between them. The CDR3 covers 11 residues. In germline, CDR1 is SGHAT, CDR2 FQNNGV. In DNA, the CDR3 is TGTGCCAGCCTCCTTTGGGAGGAGCAGTTCTTC. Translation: CASLLWEEQFF.

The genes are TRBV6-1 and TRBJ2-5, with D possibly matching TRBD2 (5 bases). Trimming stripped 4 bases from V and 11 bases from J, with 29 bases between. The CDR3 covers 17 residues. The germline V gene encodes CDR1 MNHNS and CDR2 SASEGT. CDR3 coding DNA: TGTGCCAGCAGTGCGGACTTTTTCCGGGTTTCTGGGGATTCTCAGTACTTC. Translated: CASSADFFRVSGDSQYF.

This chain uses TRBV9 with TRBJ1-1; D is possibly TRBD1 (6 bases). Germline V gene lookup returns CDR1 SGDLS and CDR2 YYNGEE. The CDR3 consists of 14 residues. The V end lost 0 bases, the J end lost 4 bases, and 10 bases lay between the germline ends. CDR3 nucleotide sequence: TGTGCCAGCAGCGTAGCCAGGGGAGGCACTGAAGCTTTCTTT. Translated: CASSVARGGTEAFF. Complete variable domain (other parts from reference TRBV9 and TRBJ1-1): DSGVTQTPKHLITATGQRVTLRCSPRSGDLSVYWYQQSLDQGLQFLIQYYNGEERAKGNILERFSAQQFPDLHSELNLSSLELGDSALYFCASSVARGGTEAFFGQGTRLTVV.

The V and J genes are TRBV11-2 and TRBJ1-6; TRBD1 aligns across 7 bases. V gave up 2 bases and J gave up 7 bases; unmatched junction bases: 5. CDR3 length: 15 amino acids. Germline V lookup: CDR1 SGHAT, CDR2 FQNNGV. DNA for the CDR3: TGTGCCAGCAGCTTAAACAGGGGAGGGAATTCACCCCTCCACTTT. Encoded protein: CASSLNRGGNSPLHF.

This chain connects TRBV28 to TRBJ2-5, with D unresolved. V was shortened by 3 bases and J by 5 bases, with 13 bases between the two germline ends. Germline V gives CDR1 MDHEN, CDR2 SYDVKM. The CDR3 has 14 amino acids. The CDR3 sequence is CASSLVVGWETQYF. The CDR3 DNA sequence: TGTGCCAGCAGTTTGGTTGTGGGATGGGAGACCCAGTACTTC.

The CDR3: CASSSGPSGNTIYF. The CDR3 DNA reads TGTGCCAGCAGCTCCGGGCCCTCTGGAAACACCATATATTTT. The chain uses TRBV7-8 and TRBJ1-3; no definite D call. V was cut by 4 bases and J by 0 bases, with 7 bases left in between. This CDR3 is built from 14 residues. CDR1 is SGHVS, CDR2 FQNEAQ, per germline. Using reference TRBV7-8 and TRBJ1-3 for the parts outside the CDR3, the full variable domain is GAGVSQSPRYKVAKRGQDVALRCDPISGHVSLFWYQQALGQGPEFLTYFQNEAQLDKSGLPSDRFFAERPEGSVSTLKIQRTQQEDSAVYLCASSSGPSGNTIYFGEGSWLTVV.

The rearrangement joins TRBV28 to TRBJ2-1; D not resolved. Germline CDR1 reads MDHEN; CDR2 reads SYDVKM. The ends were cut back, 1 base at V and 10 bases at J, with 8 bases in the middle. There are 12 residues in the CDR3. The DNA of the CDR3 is TGTGCCAGCAGTTTATACCGACAAGAGCAGTTCTTC. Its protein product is CASSLYRQEQFF. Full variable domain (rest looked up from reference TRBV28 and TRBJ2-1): DVKVTQSSRYLVKRTGEKVFLECVQDMDHENMFWYRQDPGLGLRLIYFSYDVKMKEKGDIPEGYSVSREKKERFSLILESASTNQTSMYLCASSLYRQEQFFGPGTRLTVL.